This T cell receptor (beta chain) came from a study of blood T cell repertoires in COVID-19. Measured with immunoSEQ multiplex PCR; TCRdb has only the in-frame clones, and not every one. Of 93,000 or so clones listed, about four fifths are singletons. Germline assignment: CDR1 SGDLS and CDR2 YYNGEE. This CDR3 comprises 13 residues. The V segment lost 4 bases and the J segment 5 bases; nucleotides outside the gene matches: 5. The rearrangement uses TRBV9 and TRBJ2-7; 8 positions match TRBD2. Source material: peripheral blood. The sequence derives from a human donor in a cohort sampled during active COVID-19. CDR3 protein: CASSSGGKDEQYF. CDR3 DNA sequence: TGTGCCAGCAGCTCGGGGGGGAAGGACGAGCAGTACTTC.